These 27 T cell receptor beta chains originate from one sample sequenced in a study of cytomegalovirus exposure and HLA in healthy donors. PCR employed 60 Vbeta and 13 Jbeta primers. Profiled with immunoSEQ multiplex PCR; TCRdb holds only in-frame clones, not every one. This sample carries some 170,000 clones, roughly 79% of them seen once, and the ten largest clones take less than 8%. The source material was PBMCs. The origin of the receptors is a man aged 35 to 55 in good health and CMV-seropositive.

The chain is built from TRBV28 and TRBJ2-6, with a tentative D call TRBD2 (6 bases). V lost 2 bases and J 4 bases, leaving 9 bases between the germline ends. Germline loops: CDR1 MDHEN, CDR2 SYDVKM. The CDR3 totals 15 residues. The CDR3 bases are TGTGCCAGCAGTTTAACCCGGGGGGGGGCCAACGTCCTGACTTTC. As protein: CASSLTRGGANVLTF.

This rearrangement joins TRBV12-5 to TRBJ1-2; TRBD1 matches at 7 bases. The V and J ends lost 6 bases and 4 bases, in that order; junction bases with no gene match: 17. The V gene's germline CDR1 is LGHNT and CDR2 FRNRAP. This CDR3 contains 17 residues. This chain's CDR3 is CASGSGPLTGLGYGYTF. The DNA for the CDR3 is TGTGCTAGTGGCTCCGGGCCCCTGACAGGGCTCGGCTATGGCTACACCTTC.

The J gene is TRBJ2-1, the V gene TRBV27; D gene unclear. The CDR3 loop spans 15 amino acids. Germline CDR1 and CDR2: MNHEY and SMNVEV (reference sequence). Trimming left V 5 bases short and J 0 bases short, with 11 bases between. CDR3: CASSPSRSSYNEQFF. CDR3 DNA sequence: TGTGCCAGCAGTCCCTCTAGAAGCTCCTACAATGAGCAGTTCTTC.

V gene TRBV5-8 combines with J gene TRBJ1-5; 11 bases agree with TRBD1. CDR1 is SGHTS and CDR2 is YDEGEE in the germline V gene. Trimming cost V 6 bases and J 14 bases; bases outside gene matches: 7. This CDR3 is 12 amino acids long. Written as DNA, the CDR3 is TGTGCCAGCAAGGGACAGGGGGGACCTAAGCATTTT. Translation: CASKGQGGPKHF.

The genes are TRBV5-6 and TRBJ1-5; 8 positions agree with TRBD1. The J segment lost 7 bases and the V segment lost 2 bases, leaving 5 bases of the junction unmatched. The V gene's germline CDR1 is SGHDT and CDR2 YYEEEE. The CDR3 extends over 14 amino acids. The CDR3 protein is CASSFQGAPQPQHF. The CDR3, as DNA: TGTGCCAGCAGCTTTCAGGGGGCGCCCCAGCCCCAGCATTTT.

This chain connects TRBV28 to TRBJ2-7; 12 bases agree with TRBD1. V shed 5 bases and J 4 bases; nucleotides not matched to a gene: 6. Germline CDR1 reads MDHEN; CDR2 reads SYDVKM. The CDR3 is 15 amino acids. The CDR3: CASSPPGQGAYEQYF. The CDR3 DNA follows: TGTGCCAGCAGTCCGCCGGGACAGGGGGCTTACGAGCAGTACTTC.

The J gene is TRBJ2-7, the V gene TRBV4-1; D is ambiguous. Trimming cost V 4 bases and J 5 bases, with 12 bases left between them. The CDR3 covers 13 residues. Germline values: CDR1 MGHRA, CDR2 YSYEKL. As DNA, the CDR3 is TGCGCCAGCAGCCGAACAAGGAGCGACGAGCAGTACTTC. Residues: CASSRTRSDEQYF.

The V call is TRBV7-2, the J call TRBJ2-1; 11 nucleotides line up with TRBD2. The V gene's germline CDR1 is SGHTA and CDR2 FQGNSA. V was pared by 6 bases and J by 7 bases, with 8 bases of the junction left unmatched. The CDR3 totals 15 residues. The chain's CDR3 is CASSKLAGVANEQFF. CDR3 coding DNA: TGTGCCAGCAGTAAACTAGCGGGAGTTGCTAATGAGCAGTTCTTC.

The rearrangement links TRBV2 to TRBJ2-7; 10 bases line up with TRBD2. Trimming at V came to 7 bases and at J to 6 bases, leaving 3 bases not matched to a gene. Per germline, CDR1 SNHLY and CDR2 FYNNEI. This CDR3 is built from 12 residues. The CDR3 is CASTRTSGEQYF. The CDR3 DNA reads TGTGCCAGCACCCGGACTAGCGGCGAGCAGTACTTC.

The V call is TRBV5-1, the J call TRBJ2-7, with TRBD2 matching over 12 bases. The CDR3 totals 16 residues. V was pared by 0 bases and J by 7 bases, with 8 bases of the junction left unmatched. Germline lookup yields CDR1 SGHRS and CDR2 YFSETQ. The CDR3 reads CASSLEWLAGGPEQYF. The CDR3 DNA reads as TGCGCCAGCAGCTTGGAGTGGCTAGCGGGAGGGCCGGAGCAGTACTTC.

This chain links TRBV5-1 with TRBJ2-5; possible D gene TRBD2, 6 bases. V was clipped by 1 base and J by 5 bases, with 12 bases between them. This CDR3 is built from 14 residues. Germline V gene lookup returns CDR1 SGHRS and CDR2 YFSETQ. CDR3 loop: CASSLPPGRETQYF. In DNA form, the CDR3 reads TGCGCCAGCAGCTTGCCGCCAGGGAGGGAGACCCAGTACTTC. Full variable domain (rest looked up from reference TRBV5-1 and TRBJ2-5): KAGVTQTPRYLIKTRGQQVTLSCSPISGHRSVSWYQQTPGQGLQFLFEYFSETQRNKGNFPGRFSGRQFSNSRSEMNVSTLELGDSALYLCASSLPPGRETQYFGPGTRLLVL.

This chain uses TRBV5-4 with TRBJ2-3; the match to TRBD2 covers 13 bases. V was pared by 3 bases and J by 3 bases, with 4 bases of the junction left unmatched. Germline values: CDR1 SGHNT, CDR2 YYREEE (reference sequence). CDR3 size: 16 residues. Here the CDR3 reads CASSSRTSGGTDTQYF. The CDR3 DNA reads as TGTGCCAGCAGCTCGAGGACTAGCGGGGGAACAGATACGCAGTATTTT.

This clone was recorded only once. The CDR3 reads CASSPTRQGLAGGLRMDEQFF. Written as DNA, the CDR3 is TGTGCCAGCAGCCCTACCCGCCAGGGACTAGCGGGAGGGCTTCGTATGGATGAGCAGTTCTTC. The chain carries TRBV9 and TRBJ2-1; 16 bases fit TRBD2. J gave up 8 bases and V 4 bases, and 21 bases lay outside the gene matches. Per the germline V gene, CDR1 is SGDLS and CDR2 is YYNGEE. This CDR3 contains 21 residues.

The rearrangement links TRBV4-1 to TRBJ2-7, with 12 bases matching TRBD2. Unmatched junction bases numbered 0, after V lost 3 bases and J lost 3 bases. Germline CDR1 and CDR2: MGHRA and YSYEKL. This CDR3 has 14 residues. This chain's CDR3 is CASSQTSGSYEQYF. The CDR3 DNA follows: TGCGCCAGCAGCCAGACTAGCGGGAGCTACGAGCAGTACTTC.

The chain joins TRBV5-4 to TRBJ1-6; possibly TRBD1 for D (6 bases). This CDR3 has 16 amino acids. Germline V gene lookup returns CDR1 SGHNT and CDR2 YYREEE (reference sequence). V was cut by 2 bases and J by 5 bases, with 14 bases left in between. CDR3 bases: TGTGCCAGCAGCTTCCCGCAGGGGTCGGATAATTCACCCCTCCACTTT. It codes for CASSFPQGSDNSPLHF. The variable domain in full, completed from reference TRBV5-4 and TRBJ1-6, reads ETGVTQSPTHLIKTRGQQVTLRCSSQSGHNTVSWYQQALGQGPQFIFQYYREEENGRGNFPPRFSGLQFPNYSSELNVNALELDDSALYLCASSFPQGSDNSPLHFGNGTRLTVT.

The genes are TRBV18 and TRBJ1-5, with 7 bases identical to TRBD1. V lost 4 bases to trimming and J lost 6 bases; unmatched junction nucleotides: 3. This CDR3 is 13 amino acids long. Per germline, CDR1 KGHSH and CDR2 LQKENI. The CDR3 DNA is TGTGCCAGCTCACGACAGGGCGGTCAGCCCCAGCATTTT. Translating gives CASSRQGGQPQHF.

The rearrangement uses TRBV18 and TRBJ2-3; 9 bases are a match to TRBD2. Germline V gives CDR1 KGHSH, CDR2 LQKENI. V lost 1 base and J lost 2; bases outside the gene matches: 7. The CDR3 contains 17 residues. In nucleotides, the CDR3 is TGTGCCAGCTCACCACAGGAAGCGGGAGGTTTCACAGATACGCAGTATTTT. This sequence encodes CASSPQEAGGFTDTQYF.

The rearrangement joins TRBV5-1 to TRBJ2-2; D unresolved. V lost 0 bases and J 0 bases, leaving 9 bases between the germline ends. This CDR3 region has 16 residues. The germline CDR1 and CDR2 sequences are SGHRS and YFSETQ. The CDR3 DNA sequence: TGCGCCAGCAGCTTGGAAACGGTTTCGAACACCGGGGAGCTGTTTTTT. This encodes CASSLETVSNTGELFF.

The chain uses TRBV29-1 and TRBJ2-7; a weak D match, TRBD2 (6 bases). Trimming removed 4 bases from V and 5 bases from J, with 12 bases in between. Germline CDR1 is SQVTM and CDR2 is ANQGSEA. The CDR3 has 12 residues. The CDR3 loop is CSVGDWRHEQYF. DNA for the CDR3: TGCAGCGTTGGGGACTGGAGGCACGAGCAGTACTTC.

CDR3 DNA: TGTGCCAGTAGTATGACCGGGAGCCTTAATCAGCCCCAGCATTTT. It encodes CASSMTGSLNQPQHF. The chain recombines TRBV19 with TRBJ1-5; no definite D call. The germline CDR1 and CDR2 sequences are LNHDA and SQIVND (reference sequence). The CDR3 has 15 residues. V lost 3 bases and J 4 bases, leaving 13 bases between the germline ends.

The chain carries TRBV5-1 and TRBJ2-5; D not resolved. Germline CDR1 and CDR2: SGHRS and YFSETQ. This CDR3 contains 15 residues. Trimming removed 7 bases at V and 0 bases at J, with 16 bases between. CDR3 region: CASRFQPGDQETQYF. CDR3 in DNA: TGCGCCAGCCGGTTTCAACCAGGCGACCAAGAGACCCAGTACTTC.

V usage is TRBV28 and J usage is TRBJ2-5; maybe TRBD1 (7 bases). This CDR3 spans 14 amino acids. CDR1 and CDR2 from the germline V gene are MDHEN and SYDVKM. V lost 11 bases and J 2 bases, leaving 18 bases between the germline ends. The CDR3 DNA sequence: TGTGCCCTCCAAGGAGGGGGACAGCAAGAGACCCAGTACTTC. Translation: CALQGGGQQETQYF.

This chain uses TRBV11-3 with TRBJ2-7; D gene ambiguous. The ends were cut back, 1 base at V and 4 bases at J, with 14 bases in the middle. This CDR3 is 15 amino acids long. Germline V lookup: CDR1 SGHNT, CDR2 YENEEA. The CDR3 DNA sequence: TGTGCCAGCAGCTTAGGACAAAACCTCGTGTACGAGCAGTACTTC. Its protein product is CASSLGQNLVYEQYF.

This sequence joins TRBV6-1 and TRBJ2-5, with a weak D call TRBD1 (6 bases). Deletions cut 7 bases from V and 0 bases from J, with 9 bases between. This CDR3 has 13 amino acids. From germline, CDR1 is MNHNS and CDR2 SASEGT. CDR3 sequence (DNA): TGTGCCAGCAACCGGGACAACCAAGAGACCCAGTACTTC. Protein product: CASNRDNQETQYF.

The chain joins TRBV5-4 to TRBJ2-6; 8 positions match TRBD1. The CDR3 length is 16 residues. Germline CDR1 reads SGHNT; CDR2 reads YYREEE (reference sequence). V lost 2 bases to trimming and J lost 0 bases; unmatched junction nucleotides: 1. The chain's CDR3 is CASSFTGGSGANVLTF. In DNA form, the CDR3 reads TGTGCCAGCAGCTTCACAGGGGGCTCTGGGGCCAACGTCCTGACTTTC.

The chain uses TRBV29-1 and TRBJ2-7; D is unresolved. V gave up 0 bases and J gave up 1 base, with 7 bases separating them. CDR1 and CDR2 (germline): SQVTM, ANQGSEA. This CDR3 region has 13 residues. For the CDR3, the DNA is TGCAGCGTTGAAGAGGGCAGATCCTACGAGCAGTACTTC. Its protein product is CSVEEGRSYEQYF.

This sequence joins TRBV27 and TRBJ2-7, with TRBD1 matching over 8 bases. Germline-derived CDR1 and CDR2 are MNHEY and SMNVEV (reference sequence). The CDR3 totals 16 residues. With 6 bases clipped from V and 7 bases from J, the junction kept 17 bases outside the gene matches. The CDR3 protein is CASSHIAARGREEQYF. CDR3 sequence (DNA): TGTGCCAGCAGCCACATTGCGGCCAGGGGGCGTGAAGAGCAGTACTTC.